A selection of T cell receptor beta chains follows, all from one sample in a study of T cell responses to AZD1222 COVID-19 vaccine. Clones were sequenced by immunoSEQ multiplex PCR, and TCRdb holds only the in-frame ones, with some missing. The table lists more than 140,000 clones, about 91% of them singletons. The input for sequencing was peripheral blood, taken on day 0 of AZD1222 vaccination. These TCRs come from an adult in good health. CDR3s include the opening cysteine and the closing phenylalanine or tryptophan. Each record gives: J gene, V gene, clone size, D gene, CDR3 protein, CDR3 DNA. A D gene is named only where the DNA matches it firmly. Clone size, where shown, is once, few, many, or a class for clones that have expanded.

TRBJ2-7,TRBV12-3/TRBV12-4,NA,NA,CASSLARYEQYF,TGTGCCAGCAGTTTAGCCAGATACGAGCAGTACTTC
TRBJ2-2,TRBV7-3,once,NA,CASSPRYTGELFF,TGTGCCAGCAGCCCCCGCTACACCGGGGAGCTGTTTTTT
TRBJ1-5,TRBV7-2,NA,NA,CASSWGSNQPQHF,TGTGCCAGCAGCTGGGGTAGCAATCAGCCCCAGCATTTT
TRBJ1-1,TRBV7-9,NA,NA,CASSLVFGGAEAFF,TGTGCCAGCAGCTTAGTATTCGGAGGGGCTGAAGCTTTCTTT
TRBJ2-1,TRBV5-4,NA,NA,CASSLGGWLNEQFF,TGTGCCAGCAGCTTGGGGGGTTGGTTGAATGAGCAGTTCTTC
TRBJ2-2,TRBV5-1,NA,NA,CASSWIGPGELFF,TGCGCCAGCAGCTGGATAGGACCCGGGGAGCTGTTTTTT
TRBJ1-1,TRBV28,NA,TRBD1,CASRGAGTVSAFF,TGTGCCAGCAGGGGGGCCGGGACAGTTTCAGCTTTCTTT
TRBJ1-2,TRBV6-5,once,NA,CASSSGPGGYTF,TGTGCCAGCAGTTCCGGGCCCGGTGGCTACACCTTC
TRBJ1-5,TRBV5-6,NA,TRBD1,CASSLGRGLNQPQHF,TGTGCCAGCAGCTTAGGGAGGGGGCTTAATCAGCCCCAGCATTTT
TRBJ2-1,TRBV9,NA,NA,CASSVSPVGNNEQFF,TGTGCCAGCAGCGTTTCACCGGTGGGCAATAATGAGCAGTTCTTC
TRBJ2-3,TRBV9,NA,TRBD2,CASSVVAGGADTQYF,TGTGCCAGCAGCGTAGTTGCGGGAGGAGCAGATACGCAGTATTTT
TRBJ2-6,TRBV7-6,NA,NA,CASSPMTSGANVLTF,TGTGCCAGCAGCCCTATGACCTCTGGGGCCAACGTCCTGACTTTC
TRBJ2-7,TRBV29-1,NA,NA,CSVIRTGIHEQYF,TGCAGCGTGATACGTACAGGGATCCACGAGCAGTACTTC
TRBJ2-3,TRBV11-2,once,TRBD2,CASSLAGGGLNTDTQYF,TGTGCCAGCAGCTTAGCCGGCGGGGGTCTGAACACAGATACGCAGTATTTT
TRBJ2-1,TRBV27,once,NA,CASSTTGTYEQFF,TGTGCCAGCAGTACTACCGGGACATATGAGCAGTTCTTC
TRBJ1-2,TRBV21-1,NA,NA,CASSKEPGNYGYTF,TGTGCCAGCAGCAAAGAACCAGGGAACTATGGCTACACCTTC
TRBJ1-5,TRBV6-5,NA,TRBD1,CASSRTGDKAQPQHF,TGTGCCAGCAGTCGGACAGGGGATAAGGCTCAGCCCCAGCATTTT
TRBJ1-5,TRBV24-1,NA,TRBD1,CATSDEGAPQPQHF,TGTGCCACCAGTGATGAGGGGGCCCCTCAGCCCCAGCATTTT
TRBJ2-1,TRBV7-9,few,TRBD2,CASTSGTSEYNEQFF,TGTGCCAGCACCTCGGGGACTAGCGAGTACAATGAGCAGTTCTTC
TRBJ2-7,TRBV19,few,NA,CASSIEPGSSYEQYF,TGTGCCAGTAGTATAGAGCCAGGGTCATCCTACGAGCAGTACTTC
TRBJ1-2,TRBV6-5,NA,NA,CASSYRLPDGGYTF,TGTGCCAGCAGTTACCGGCTACCCGACGGTGGCTACACCTTC
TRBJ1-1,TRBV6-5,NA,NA,CASSPERVNTEAFF,TGTGCCAGCAGTCCCGAGAGGGTGAACACTGAAGCTTTCTTT
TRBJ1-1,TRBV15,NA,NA,CATSRAGKGVSNTEAFF,TGTGCCACCAGCAGAGCAGGAAAGGGGGTATCGAACACTGAAGCTTTCTTT
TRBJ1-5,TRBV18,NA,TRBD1,CASSPTPGQASQPQHF,TGTGCCAGCTCACCAACCCCTGGACAGGCGAGTCAGCCCCAGCATTTT
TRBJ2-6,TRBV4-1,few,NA,CASILEEWQKKSSGANVLTF,TGCGCCAGCATCCTAGAAGAATGGCAGAAAAAAAGCTCTGGGGCCAACGTCCTGACTTTC
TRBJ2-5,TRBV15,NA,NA,CATSRVGSVQETQYF,TGTGCCACCAGCAGGGTGGGGTCGGTCCAAGAGACCCAGTACTTC
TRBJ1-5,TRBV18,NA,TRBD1,CASSPPGTGLQPQHF,TGTGCCAGCTCACCACCCGGGACAGGACTCCAGCCCCAGCATTTT
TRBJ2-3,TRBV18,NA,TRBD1,CASSPGQGGSADTQYF,TGTGCCAGCTCACCGGGACAGGGGGGCTCGGCAGATACGCAGTATTTT